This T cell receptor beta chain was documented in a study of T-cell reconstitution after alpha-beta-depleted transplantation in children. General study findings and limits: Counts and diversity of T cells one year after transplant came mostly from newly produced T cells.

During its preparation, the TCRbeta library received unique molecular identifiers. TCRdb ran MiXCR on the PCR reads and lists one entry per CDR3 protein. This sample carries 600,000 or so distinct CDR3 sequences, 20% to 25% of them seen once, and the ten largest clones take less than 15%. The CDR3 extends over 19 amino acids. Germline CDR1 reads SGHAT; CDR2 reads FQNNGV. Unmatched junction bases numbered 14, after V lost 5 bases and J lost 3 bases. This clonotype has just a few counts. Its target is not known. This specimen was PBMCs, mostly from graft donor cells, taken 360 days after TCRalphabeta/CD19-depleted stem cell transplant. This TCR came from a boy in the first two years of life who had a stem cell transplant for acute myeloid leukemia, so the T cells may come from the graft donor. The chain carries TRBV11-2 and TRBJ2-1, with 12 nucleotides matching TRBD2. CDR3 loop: CASSPLAGGYTIFYNEQFF. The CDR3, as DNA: TGTGCCAGCAGCCCCCTAGCGGGGGGGTACACTATCTTCTACAATGAGCAGTTCTTC. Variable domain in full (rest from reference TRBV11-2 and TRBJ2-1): EAGVAQSPRYKIIEKRQSVAFWCNPISGHATLYWYQQILGQGPKLLIQFQNNGVVDDSQLPKDRFSAERLKGVDSTLKIQPAKLEDSAVYLCASSPLAGGYTIFYNEQFFGPGTRLTVL.